This T cell receptor (beta chain) comes out of a study of shared clonotypes between healthy human individuals. Some clones are missing from TCRdb's copy, which holds only in-frame ones; the method was immunoSEQ multiplex PCR. The sample carries 700,000 or so clones, 72% recorded once. The CDR3 contains 13 residues. Unmatched junction bases numbered 8, after V lost 4 bases and J lost 7 bases. Germline-derived CDR1 and CDR2 are SGDLS and YYNGEE. The CD4+ fraction was divided into a CD45RA+ naive subset and a CD45RA-negative memory subset. Only a few counts were recorded for this clone. Material for sequencing was memory CD4+ T cells sorted from blood. Described subset: CD45RA-negative fraction. The chain has TRBV9 and TRBJ2-7, with 7 positions matching TRBD2. The TCR was taken from a young woman in good health. Written as DNA, the CDR3 is TGTGCCAGCAGCCCCCTCGGGGGGAAGGAGCAGTACTTC. Amino acid sequence: CASSPLGGKEQYF.